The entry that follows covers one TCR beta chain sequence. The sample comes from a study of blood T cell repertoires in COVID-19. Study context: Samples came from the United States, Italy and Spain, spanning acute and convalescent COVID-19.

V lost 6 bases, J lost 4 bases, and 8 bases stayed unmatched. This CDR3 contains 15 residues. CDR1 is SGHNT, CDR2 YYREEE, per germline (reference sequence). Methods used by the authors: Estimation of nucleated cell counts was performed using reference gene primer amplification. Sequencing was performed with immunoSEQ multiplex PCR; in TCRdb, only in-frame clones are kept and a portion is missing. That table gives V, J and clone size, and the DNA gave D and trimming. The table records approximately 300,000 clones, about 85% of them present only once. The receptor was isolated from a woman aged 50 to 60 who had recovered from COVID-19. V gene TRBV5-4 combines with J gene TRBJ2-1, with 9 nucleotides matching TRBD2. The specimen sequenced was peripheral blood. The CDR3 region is CASTRGREGYNEQFF. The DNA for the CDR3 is TGTGCCAGCACCCGGGGGCGGGAGGGGTACAATGAGCAGTTCTTC.